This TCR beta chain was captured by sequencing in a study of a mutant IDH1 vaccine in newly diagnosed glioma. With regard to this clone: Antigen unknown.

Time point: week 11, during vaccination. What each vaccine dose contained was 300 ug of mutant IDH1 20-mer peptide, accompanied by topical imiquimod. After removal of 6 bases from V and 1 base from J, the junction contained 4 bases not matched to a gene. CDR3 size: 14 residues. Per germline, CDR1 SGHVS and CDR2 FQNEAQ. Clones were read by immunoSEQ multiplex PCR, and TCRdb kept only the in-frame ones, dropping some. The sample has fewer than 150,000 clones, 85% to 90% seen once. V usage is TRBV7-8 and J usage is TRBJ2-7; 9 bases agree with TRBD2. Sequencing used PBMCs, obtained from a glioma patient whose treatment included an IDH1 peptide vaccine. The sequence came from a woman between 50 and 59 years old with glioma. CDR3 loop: CASRGGRGSYEQYF. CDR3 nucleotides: TGTGCCAGCAGGGGCGGGAGGGGGTCCTACGAGCAGTACTTC.